The next 11 T cell receptor beta chains were all read from a single sample in a study of beta chain features in type 1 diabetes. Overall study results and limits: Patients with Type 1 diabetes showed moderately but significantly shorter TCRB CDR3s in all four CD4+ subsets.

Expressed TCRB transcripts got sequenced, as all isolated RNA was reverse transcribed. TCRdb's table, derived via immunoSEQ multiplex PCR, lists solely in-frame clones and lacks some. The table records roughly 180,000 clones, 7.8% of them present only once. No antigen is known for these receptors. Specimen: central memory CD4+ T cells from blood. These receptors all come from a woman aged 40 to 50 with type 1 diabetes.

This clone was counted only a few times. The genes are TRBV7-2 and TRBJ2-1; tentative D call: TRBD2 (5 bases). From germline, CDR1 is SGHTA and CDR2 FQGNSA. V lost 1 base and J 2 bases, leaving 9 bases between the germline ends. The CDR3 runs 15 residues. CDR3 sequence (DNA): TGTGCCAGCAGCTTAGACTCCGGGGCCTACAATGAGCAGTTCTTC. This sequence encodes CASSLDSGAYNEQFF. Complete variable domain (other parts from reference TRBV7-2 and TRBJ2-1): GAGVSQSPSNKVTEKGKDVELRCDPISGHTALYWYRQSLGQGLEFLIYFQGNSAPDKSGLPSDRFSAERTGGSVSTLTIQRTQQEDSAVYLCASSLDSGAYNEQFFGPGTRLTVL.

V gene TRBV11-2 combines with J gene TRBJ2-1, with 8 nucleotides matching TRBD2. The germline CDR1 and CDR2 sequences are SGHAT and FQNNGV. This CDR3 contains 16 residues. V lost 5 bases to trimming and J lost 4 bases; unmatched junction nucleotides: 10. In DNA form, the CDR3 reads TGTGCCAGCAGCCCCGGAGGCAGCGGGGGTTACAATGAGCAGTTCTTC. Protein: CASSPGGSGGYNEQFF.

The chain is built from TRBV11-2 and TRBJ2-1; 13 nucleotides match TRBD2. V trimming: 5 bases; J trimming: 8 bases; junction bases outside the gene matches: 6. This CDR3 comprises 15 residues. CDR1 is SGHAT, CDR2 FQNNGV, per germline. The CDR3 bases are TGTGCCAGCAGCCCCGGGACTAGCGGGACCGATGAGCAGTTCTTC. Its translation: CASSPGTSGTDEQFF. Full variable domain (rest looked up from reference TRBV11-2 and TRBJ2-1): EAGVAQSPRYKIIEKRQSVAFWCNPISGHATLYWYQQILGQGPKLLIQFQNNGVVDDSQLPKDRFSAERLKGVDSTLKIQPAKLEDSAVYLCASSPGTSGTDEQFFGPGTRLTVL.

The sample holds a few counts of this clone. V usage is TRBV27 and J usage is TRBJ1-2; D is undetermined. The V gene's germline CDR1 is MNHEY and CDR2 SMNVEV (reference sequence). The CDR3 is 13 amino acids. V shed 5 bases and J shed 8 bases, with 15 bases lying between them. The CDR3 DNA sequence: TGTGCCAGCAGTCCGTCGAGGGAGGGAGGCTACACCTTC. Its protein product is CASSPSREGGYTF.

V gene TRBV7-7 combines with J gene TRBJ2-3; 8 positions agree with TRBD2. The CDR3 totals 16 residues. Germline V gene lookup returns CDR1 SSHAT and CDR2 FNYEAQ (reference sequence). J lost 4 bases, V lost 1 base, and 7 bases had no gene match. CDR3 residues: CASSLGGAGVPDTQYF. The CDR3 DNA sequence: TGTGCCAGCAGCTTAGGGGGAGCGGGAGTTCCAGATACGCAGTATTTT.

There are a few counts of this clone. This could be a read error, since a much larger clone is one nucleotide away. V is TRBV7-3 and J is TRBJ1-5; 7 bases agree with TRBD1. This CDR3 has 13 amino acids. Per germline, CDR1 SGHTA and CDR2 FQGTGA. V was pared by 5 bases and J by 4 bases, with 2 bases of the junction left unmatched. In DNA form, the CDR3 reads TGTGCCAGCAGCCCCAGGGGGAATCAGCCCCAGCATTTT. Protein sequence: CASSPRGNQPQHF.

The chain is built from TRBV18 and TRBJ2-1; perhaps TRBD2 as D (5 bases). Germline V gene data show CDR1 as KGHSH and CDR2 as LQKENI. CDR3 size: 17 residues. Trimming cost V 2 bases and J 1 base, with 15 bases left between them. CDR3 residues: CASSPRGQDSSYNEQFF. In DNA, the CDR3 is TGTGCCAGCTCACCAAGAGGGCAGGACTCATCCTACAATGAGCAGTTCTTC. Full variable domain (rest looked up from reference TRBV18 and TRBJ2-1): NAGVMQNPRHLVRRRGQEARLRCSPMKGHSHVYWYRQLPEEGLKFMVYLQKENIIDESGMPKERFSAEFPKEGPSILRIQQVVRGDSAAYFCASSPRGQDSSYNEQFFGPGTRLTVL.

This sequence joins TRBV5-1 and TRBJ2-7; 12 bases line up with TRBD1. The germline V gene encodes CDR1 SGHRS and CDR2 YFSETQ. CDR3 size: 15 residues. J lost 5 bases, V lost 5 bases, and 8 bases had no gene match. The CDR3 region is CASSPGDRGLHEQYF. As DNA, the CDR3 is TGCGCCAGCAGTCCCGGGGACAGGGGGCTCCACGAGCAGTACTTC.

The sample holds a few counts of this clone. The chain couples TRBV7-2 to TRBJ2-7; perhaps TRBD2 as D (5 bases). This CDR3 comprises 14 residues. Trimming removed 5 bases from V and 3 bases from J, with 14 bases in between. Germline loops: CDR1 SGHTA, CDR2 FQGNSA. The CDR3: CASSLSATGYEQYF. The CDR3 DNA is TGTGCCAGCAGCCTTAGCGCAACCGGCTACGAGCAGTACTTC. The full variable domain, completed using reference TRBV7-2 and TRBJ2-7, is GAGVSQSPSNKVTEKGKDVELRCDPISGHTALYWYRQSLGQGLEFLIYFQGNSAPDKSGLPSDRFSAERTGGSVSTLTIQRTQQEDSAVYLCASSLSATGYEQYFGPGTRLTVT.

This clone was recorded once. This chain uses TRBV6-5 with TRBJ1-5; D possibly corresponds to TRBD1 (5 bases). This CDR3 comprises 14 residues. The ends were cut back, 5 bases at V and 7 bases at J, with 15 bases in the middle. The V gene's germline CDR1 is MNHEY and CDR2 SVGAGI. As DNA, the CDR3 is TGTGCCAGCAGTGGACCCAGGGCAGGGCAGCCCCAGCATTTT. It yields the protein CASSGPRAGQPQHF.

There are a few counts of this clone. The chain recombines TRBV10-3 with TRBJ2-5; tentatively, D is TRBD1 (6 bases). The V end lost 3 bases, the J end lost 3 bases, and 14 bases lay between the germline ends. The CDR3 totals 15 residues. Germline assignment: CDR1 ENHRY and CDR2 SYGVKD. CDR3 loop: CAISDMGAGEETQYF. As DNA, the CDR3 is TGTGCCATCAGTGATATGGGTGCAGGGGAAGAGACCCAGTACTTC.